This entry features one T cell receptor (beta chain) sequence. The antigen remains undetermined. This record belongs to a study of T cells after yellow fever vaccination. Overall study results and limits: Boosting was followed by the reappearance of most primary-vaccination clones (less than 98% CD4, about 88% CD8).

A universal primer site and UMIs were added as TCR cDNA was made by 5'RACE template switching. TCRdb called the 5' RACE reads again in MiXCR, with one record for every CDR3 protein. The sample has about 170,000 distinct CDR3 sequences, about 11% seen once; the top ten hold 35% to 40%. Germline loops: CDR1 DFQATT, CDR2 SNEGSKA (reference sequence). Trimming shortened V by 0 bases and J by 2 bases, and 13 bases separated the two germline ends. This CDR3 has 15 residues. This TCR came from a young man who received the YFV17D yellow fever vaccine. The sample was CD8+ T cells sorted from PBMCs, taken 15 days after the yellow fever booster vaccination. The chain is built from TRBV20-1 and TRBJ1-2, with D perhaps matching TRBD1 (6 bases). CDR3 sequence: CSARDSAGGNYGYTF. The DNA of the CDR3 is TGCAGTGCTAGAGATTCCGCCGGGGGCAACTATGGCTACACCTTC.